Below, one T cell receptor (beta chain) is given with its context. This specimen belongs to a study of blood T cell repertoires in COVID-19. The data were produced by immunoSEQ multiplex PCR, yet TCRdb's version contains in-frame clones alone and is incomplete. The top ten hold approximately 21% of the sample, which has about 200,000 clones, about 90% seen once. The CDR3 length is 14 residues. With V trimmed by 4 bases and J by 10 bases, 6 bases remained unmatched. The germline gives CDR1 LGHDT, CDR2 YNNKEL (reference sequence). This clonotype was obtained from a man aged 60-69 years with active or convalescent COVID-19. The sample consisted of peripheral blood. The V and J genes are TRBV3-1 (or the pseudogene TRBV3-2) and TRBJ2-1, with 11 bases matching TRBD2. In DNA, the CDR3 is TGTGCCAGCAGCCTTAATAGCGGGGGGGCAGAGCAGTTCTTC. It translates to CASSLNSGGAEQFF.